These 9 T cell receptor beta chains originate from one sample sequenced in a study of T cell changes during pregnancy in multiple sclerosis. Profiling relied on immunoSEQ multiplex PCR, and the TCRdb table lists in-frame clones only, not all of them. This table holds fewer than 60,000 clones, about 90% found once. The sequencing here drew on CD8+ T cells from peripheral blood mononuclear cells, taken after pregnancy. Every receptor here comes from a female donor with multiple sclerosis, enrolled in a pregnancy study.

The chain links TRBV19 to TRBJ2-3; 10 bases match TRBD1. The length of the CDR3 is 16 residues. Germline V lookup: CDR1 LNHDA, CDR2 SQIVND (reference sequence). Unmatched junction bases numbered 4, after V lost 0 bases and J lost 4 bases. This chain's CDR3 is CASSIDPGQGSDTQYF. The CDR3, as DNA: TGTGCCAGTAGTATAGATCCGGGACAGGGGTCAGATACGCAGTATTTT.

The chain's CDR3 is CASSEEGTGEVDTQYF. The CDR3 bases are TGTGCCAGCAGTGAAGAGGGGACAGGGGAGGTAGATACGCAGTATTTT. J is TRBJ2-3 and V is TRBV6-1; 10 bases agree with TRBD1. V lost 1 base and J lost 5; bases outside the gene matches: 6. The CDR3 loop spans 16 amino acids. Germline CDR1 reads MNHNS; CDR2 reads SASEGT.

This chain joins TRBV7-3 and TRBJ2-1; possibly TRBD2 for D (6 bases). V was pared by 5 bases and J by 2 bases, with 13 bases between. This CDR3 region has 15 residues. Germline lookup yields CDR1 SGHTA and CDR2 FQGTGA. The CDR3 bases are TGTGCCAGCAGCGGAGGGAGCGAGGCCTACAATGAGCAGTTCTTC. Protein sequence: CASSGGSEAYNEQFF.

This clone was seen a single time. The chain is built from TRBV12-5 and TRBJ2-3, with 8 positions matching TRBD2. The trim removed 3 bases at V and 0 bases at J, leaving 5 bases unmatched. This CDR3 region has 16 residues. The germline CDR1 and CDR2 sequences are LGHNT and FRNRAP. This CDR3 reads CASGFLAGGSTDTQYF. The CDR3, as DNA: TGTGCTAGTGGTTTCCTGGCGGGGGGTAGCACAGATACGCAGTATTTT.

V is TRBV19 and J is TRBJ2-6, with a weak D call TRBD1 (6 bases). The length of the CDR3 is 18 residues. V lost 5 bases and J 1 base, leaving 18 bases between the germline ends. In germline, CDR1 is LNHDA, CDR2 SQIVND (reference sequence). The CDR3 loop is CASSSRDIGRSGANVLTF. For the CDR3, the DNA is TGTGCCAGTAGTTCCCGGGACATTGGCCGGTCTGGGGCCAACGTCCTGACTTTC.

The rearrangement joins TRBV5-1 to TRBJ1-4; 7 bases fit TRBD1. The length of the CDR3 is 15 residues. The junction had 3 bases not matched to a gene; V was cut back by 4 bases and J by 0 bases. The germline CDR1 and CDR2 sequences are SGHRS and YFSETQ. Here the CDR3 reads CASSDTGATNEKLFF. The CDR3 nucleotides are TGCGCCAGCAGCGATACAGGGGCAACTAATGAAAAACTGTTTTTT.

This clone was found once. The rearrangement uses TRBV27 and TRBJ2-3; 10 positions agree with TRBD2. V was clipped by 2 bases and J by 2 bases; unmatched bases: 7. Looked up from germline, CDR1 is MNHEY and CDR2 is SMNVEV (reference sequence). The CDR3 runs 17 residues. This CDR3 is CASSLLLAGGATDTQYF. The CDR3 DNA sequence: TGTGCCAGCAGTTTACTCTTAGCGGGGGGTGCCACAGATACGCAGTATTTT.

The chain is built from TRBV7-3 and TRBJ2-7; D is possibly TRBD1 (5 bases). The CDR3 loop spans 13 amino acids. CDR1 SGHTA and CDR2 FQGTGA come from the germline V gene. Between the trimmed V and J ends, which lost 3 bases and 1 base, there was a span of 7 bases. CDR3 sequence (DNA): TGTGCCAGCAGCTTGGACATTTCCTACGAGCAGTACTTC. This sequence encodes CASSLDISYEQYF.

This clone was counted once. This chain joins TRBV13 and TRBJ1-3; 8 bases are a match to TRBD1. The CDR3 spans 16 residues. The germline V gene has CDR1 PRHDT and CDR2 FYEKMQ (reference sequence). V dropped 5 bases and J dropped 2; count of bases not matched to a gene: 8. In DNA, the CDR3 is TGTGCCAGCAGCCCTCCGACAGGGGAGGCTGGAAACACCATATATTTT. Amino acids: CASSPPTGEAGNTIYF.